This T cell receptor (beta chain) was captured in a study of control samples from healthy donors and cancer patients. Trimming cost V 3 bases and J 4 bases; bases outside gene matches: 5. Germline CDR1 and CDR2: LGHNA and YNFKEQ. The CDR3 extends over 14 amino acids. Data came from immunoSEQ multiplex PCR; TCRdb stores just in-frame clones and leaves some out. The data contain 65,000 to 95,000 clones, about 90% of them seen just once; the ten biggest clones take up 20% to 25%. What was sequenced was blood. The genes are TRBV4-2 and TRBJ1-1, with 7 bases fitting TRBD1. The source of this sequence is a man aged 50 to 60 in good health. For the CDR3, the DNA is TGTGCCAGCAGCCAGACCGCAGGGGGCACTGAAGCTTTCTTT. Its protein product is CASSQTAGGTEAFF.